These T cell receptor beta chains were read from a single sample in a study of cytomegalovirus exposure and HLA in healthy donors. Data came from immunoSEQ multiplex PCR; TCRdb stores just in-frame clones and leaves some out. The data show fewer than 150,000 clones, with 85% to 90% seen just once and around 10% held by the top ten. The sequenced sample consisted of PBMCs. The receptors were sampled from a man younger than 35 in good health and CMV-seropositive. Each CDR3 is given with its conserved first and last residue. The D gene is left open where the match is weak. A row's size may be missing; if present it is once, few, many or a size class.

size: .; J: TRBJ1-3; V: TRBV18; D: .; DNA: TGTGCCAGCTCACCACCGCGAGGGAGCTCTGGAAACACCATATATTTT; CDR3: CASSPPRGSSGNTIYF
size: .; J: TRBJ2-1; V: TRBV18; D: TRBD1; DNA: TGTGCCAGCTCACCGGGACAGACCAATGAGCAGTTCTTC; CDR3: CASSPGQTNEQFF
size: once; J: TRBJ1-2; V: TRBV30; D: TRBD1; DNA: TGTGCCTGGAGTGTAGGGACAGGGTCGGCTAATGGCTACACCTTC; CDR3: CAWSVGTGSANGYTF
size: .; J: TRBJ2-7; V: TRBV30; D: TRBD1; DNA: TGTGCCTGGAGTTTTGGGACAGGGCTCGTGGGCGAGCAGTACTTC; CDR3: CAWSFGTGLVGEQYF
size: .; J: TRBJ2-1; V: TRBV13; D: .; DNA: TGTGCCAGCAGCCCCCAGGGTCAGCGGGAGTTCTTC; CDR3: CASSPQGQREFF
size: .; J: TRBJ1-5; V: TRBV11-2; D: .; DNA: TGTGCCAGCAGCTTACCCGGGAGAGGAAATCAGCCCCAGCATTTT; CDR3: CASSLPGRGNQPQHF
size: .; J: TRBJ1-2; V: TRBV5-1; D: .; DNA: TGCGCCACCACGGCGGACACCAACTATGGCTACACCTTC; CDR3: CATTADTNYGYTF
size: .; J: TRBJ2-5; V: TRBV5-1; D: .; DNA: TGCGCCAGCAGCTTGGGTACTACAGGGTTTGAGACCCAGTACTTC; CDR3: CASSLGTTGFETQYF
size: once; J: TRBJ1-4; V: TRBV6-1; D: .; DNA: TGTGCCAGCAGTGAACCCGCAACTAATGAAAAACTGTTTTTT; CDR3: CASSEPATNEKLFF
size: .; J: TRBJ2-1; V: TRBV2; D: .; DNA: TGTGCCAGCAGTCCCACAGGGAATGAGCAGTTCTTC; CDR3: CASSPTGNEQFF
size: .; J: TRBJ2-3; V: TRBV7-7; D: TRBD1; DNA: TGTGCTAGCAGCCCTTACAGGGGGGTAGCCCCTAGCACAGATACGCAGTATTTT; CDR3: CASSPYRGVAPSTDTQYF
size: .; J: TRBJ1-2; V: TRBV30; D: TRBD1; DNA: TGTGCCTGGAGTGGACAGGGGGCTAACTATGGCTACACCTTC; CDR3: CAWSGQGANYGYTF
size: once; J: TRBJ2-7; V: TRBV11-3; D: TRBD2; DNA: TGTGCCAGCAGCTTAAGGACTAGCGGGAGAGGCGAGCAGTACTTC; CDR3: CASSLRTSGRGEQYF
size: .; J: TRBJ2-7; V: TRBV7-6; D: .; DNA: TGTGCCAGCAGCCCCCAAGGGGGTGAGCAGTACTTC; CDR3: CASSPQGGEQYF
size: .; J: TRBJ1-5; V: TRBV19; D: .; DNA: TGTGCCAGTAGTAAGAACAGGGATAGCAATCAGCCCCAGCATTTT; CDR3: CASSKNRDSNQPQHF